This record concerns one T cell receptor beta chain sequence. The antigen is unknown. This sample was included in a study of T cell repertoires in cytomegalovirus infection. For the study at large: Well-studied HLA-B-restricted CMV epitopes were used in the study alongside recently identified HLA-C-restricted ones. Based on public TCR beta signatures, there were indications of CMV infection and of a matching HLA type. General study results and limits: Identification of carriers of CMV plus the relevant HLA was achieved through cumulative public TCR beta family frequency. Dominating the ex vivo response were TCR beta clonotypes that were CMV-specific and HLA-C-restricted.

One entry per CDR3 protein, called by TCRdb with MiXCR from the reads. Of tens of thousands of distinct CDR3 sequences listed, roughly 40% are singletons. Germline values: CDR1 DFQATT, CDR2 SNEGSKA (reference sequence). J was trimmed by 5 bases and V by 2 bases; bases with no gene match: 17. The CDR3 is 18 residues long. This clonotype originated in a human donor in good health (CMV status not recorded). Some clones in this sample may be carry-over from other donors' samples. The specimen comprised CD8+ T cells from cultured PBMCs, sampled from culture after CMV antigen stimulation. The chain recombines TRBV20-1 with TRBJ2-5; 10 nucleotides agree with TRBD2. The CDR3 protein is CSARKGLAGELIWETQYF. The CDR3 coding sequence is TGCAGTGCTAGAAAAGGGCTAGCGGGAGAGTTAATCTGGGAGACCCAGTACTTC.